This T cell receptor (beta chain) was captured in a study of ipilimumab plus nivolumab after autologous stem cell transplantation (dated by TCRdb to the early 2020s). At the level of the whole study: The median number of doses that trial patients received was about 5 for ipilimumab and about eight for nivolumab. Patients in the trial were undergoing autologous transplant and had high-risk diffuse large B cell lymphoma, mature T cell lymphoma, or multiple myeloma. The myeloma cohort included high-risk transplant-naive patients and patients relapsing within 3 years of a first autologous transplant. Roughly 40 patients made up the trial's intent-to-treat population.

Cut back by 4 bases and 1 base, the V and J ends lie 11 bases apart. The CDR3 starts with the cysteine, ends with the phenylalanine, and has 14 residues. The retained sequence is limited to the CDR3, 42 bases, with the frame set at the first base. CDR1 and CDR2 were assigned from the germline V gene as SGHRS and YFSETQ. Note on this clone: Its binding antigen is unknown. No qualities accompany the bases; no much larger clone lies one base away.

Ipilimumab was given at 1 mg/kg intravenously on day 1 of selected weeks, and checkpoint therapy started 14 to 28 days after autologous transplant. Nivolumab was given at 3 mg/kg intravenously on day 1 of weeks 1, 4, 7, 10, and every two weeks through week 26. The study was a Phase Ib clinical trial testing combined checkpoint inhibition with ipilimumab and nivolumab as consolidation after autologous stem cell transplantation. The library came from the immunoSEQ multiplex PCR assay. This is the immuneACCESS table as TCRdb keeps it, with only in-frame sequences that have V and J called. A part of the clones is gone; compared with another copy, unresolved V genes explain less than half, and the rest is unexplained. The sample table holds about 43,000 clones, of which 70% to 90% were seen once. The ten largest clones add up to approximately 0.8% of the sample. What the authors observed across the whole study: The authors stated that profiles of the T cell receptor repertoire, regulatory T cell phenotype and gut microbiota provided a biologic rationale for studying this approach further. The authors concluded that combined checkpoint inhibition appeared tolerable when used as consolidation after transplant.

Recombination joined TRBV5-1 with TRBJ2-5; TRBD2 is perhaps the D gene, given 6 matching bases. The receptor was isolated from a male donor with multiple myeloma. The material was PBMCs, obtained in a trial of ipilimumab plus nivolumab as post-transplant consolidation. The DNA reads as follows: TGCGCCAGCAGCATCTCGGGACTCCAAGAGACCCAGTACTTC. Its translation is CASSISGLQETQYF.